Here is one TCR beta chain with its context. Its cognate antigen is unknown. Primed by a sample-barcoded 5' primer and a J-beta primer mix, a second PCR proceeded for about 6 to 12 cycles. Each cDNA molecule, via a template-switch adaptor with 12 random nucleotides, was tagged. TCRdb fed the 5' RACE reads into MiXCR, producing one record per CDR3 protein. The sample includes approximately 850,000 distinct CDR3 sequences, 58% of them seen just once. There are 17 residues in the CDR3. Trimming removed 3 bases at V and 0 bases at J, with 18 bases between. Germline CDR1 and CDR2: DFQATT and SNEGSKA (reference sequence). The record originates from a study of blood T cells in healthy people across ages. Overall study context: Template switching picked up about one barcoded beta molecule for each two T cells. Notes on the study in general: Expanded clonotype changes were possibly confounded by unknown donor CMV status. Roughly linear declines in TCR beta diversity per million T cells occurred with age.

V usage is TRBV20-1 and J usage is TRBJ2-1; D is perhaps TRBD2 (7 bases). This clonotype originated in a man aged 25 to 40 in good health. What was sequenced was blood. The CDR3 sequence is CSASGGLGQSSYNEQFF. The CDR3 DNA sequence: TGCAGTGCTAGCGGGGGGCTAGGCCAGAGCTCCTACAATGAGCAGTTCTTC.